The 13 T cell receptor beta chains below were found in one sample sequenced in a study of post-analysis software for immune sequencing data. Built from TCR beta cDNA, the libraries had unique molecular identifiers in them. TCRdb used MiXCR to reprocess the PCR reads, holding one entry per CDR3 protein. Here the sample spans hundreds of thousands of distinct CDR3 sequences, roughly 30% being singletons. These receptors lack a known antigen. Study outcomes and limitations: There were five or six TRBV segments more frequent in patients than controls, and TRBV5-6, TRBV5-1 and TRBV20-1 were among them.

Material: blood. These receptors all stem from a girl between 5 and 17 years old with multiple sclerosis.

This clonotype was recorded a few times. This rearrangement joins TRBV20-1 to TRBJ1-6; 7 bases line up with TRBD1. The CDR3 loop spans 13 amino acids. CDR1 DFQATT and CDR2 SNEGSKA come from the germline V gene (reference sequence). The DNA for the CDR3 is TGCAGCCTCGGGGGGACAGCTAATTCACCCCTCCACTTT. Protein sequence: CSLGGTANSPLHF.

The sample holds a few counts of this clonotype. This chain joins TRBV7-2 and TRBJ2-5; no clear D gene. Trimming removed 6 bases from V and 4 bases from J, with 9 bases in between. Germline CDR1 and CDR2: SGHTA and FQGNSA. This CDR3 spans 12 amino acids. The CDR3 sequence is CASRSLGETQYF. DNA for the CDR3: TGTGCCAGCAGGAGTTTAGGAGAGACCCAGTACTTC.

This clonotype came up a few times. The chain recombines TRBV27 with TRBJ2-3; D unresolved. Trimming shortened V by 4 bases and J by 2 bases, and 13 bases separated the two germline ends. This CDR3 region has 15 residues. Per the germline V gene, CDR1 is MNHEY and CDR2 is SMNVEV (reference sequence). The CDR3 bases are TGTGCCAGCAGTTCTGGGATTAGGAACACAGATACGCAGTATTTT. Its protein product is CASSSGIRNTDTQYF.

This clonotype appeared a few times. The rearrangement links TRBV7-2 to TRBJ2-5; D is possibly TRBD2 (5 bases). The germline CDR1 and CDR2 sequences are SGHTA and FQGNSA. The CDR3 contains 17 residues. Trimming took 0 bases from V and 4 from J, leaving 18 bases between them. The CDR3 region has the DNA TGTGCCAGCAGCTTAGCCCGGGGAGCGGCCGGAGGAGAGACCCAGTACTTC. This codes for CASSLARGAAGGETQYF.

The gene calls are TRBV20-1 and TRBJ2-7, with a possible D match to TRBD2 (5 bases). Germline values: CDR1 DFQATT, CDR2 SNEGSKA (reference sequence). The CDR3 is made up of 13 amino acids. Trimming took 3 bases from V and 2 from J, leaving 11 bases between them. Here the CDR3 reads CSARGAVTYEQYF. The CDR3 DNA sequence: TGCAGTGCTAGGGGAGCGGTGACCTACGAGCAGTACTTC.

This clonotype was recorded many times. This chain joins TRBV5-5 and TRBJ1-2, with 8 bases aligning to TRBD1. The germline V gene encodes CDR1 SGHKS and CDR2 YYEKEE (reference sequence). Trimming removed 4 bases from V and 10 bases from J; junction bases left unmatched: 18. The CDR3 length is 16 residues. The CDR3 DNA is TGTGCCAGCAGCCAGGGGGGCGTCCCGGGACAGGCGAACTACACCTTC. Translating gives CASSQGGVPGQANYTF.

The chain uses TRBV20-1 and TRBJ2-1; a weak D match, TRBD1 (6 bases). CDR1 DFQATT and CDR2 SNEGSKA come from the germline V gene (reference sequence). The CDR3 consists of 17 residues. The V end lost 5 bases, the J end lost 0 bases, and 20 bases lay between the germline ends. Written as DNA, the CDR3 is TGCAGTGCTTTGGGCTCTGGGGGCCCTAGCTCCTACAATGAGCAGTTCTTC. Encoded protein: CSALGSGGPSSYNEQFF.

This clonotype was detected only a few times. V is TRBV6-5 and J is TRBJ2-1, with TRBD2 matching 13 bases. The germline CDR1 and CDR2 sequences are MNHEY and SVGAGI. The V and J ends lost 6 bases and 8 bases, in that order; junction bases with no gene match: 7. CDR3 length: 15 residues. Here the CDR3 reads CASRAGTSGTYEQFF. The CDR3 bases are TGTGCCAGCAGGGCCGGGACTAGCGGGACCTATGAGCAGTTCTTC.

The rearrangement joins TRBV4-1 to TRBJ2-7, with D uncertain. Germline-derived CDR1 and CDR2 are MGHRA and YSYEKL. The CDR3 length is 14 residues. V was clipped by 0 bases and J by 5 bases, with 11 bases between them. The CDR3 sequence: CASSQDPGSDEQYF. The DNA of the CDR3 is TGCGCCAGCAGCCAAGATCCGGGTTCGGACGAGCAGTACTTC.

On this clonotype itself: The junction does not match germline at one end; this may be a read error. The chain employs TRBV4-1 and TRBJ1-1, with TRBD1 as a possible D gene (5 bases). The V gene's germline CDR1 is MGHRA and CDR2 YSYEKL. The length of the CDR3 is 14 residues. The CDR3, as DNA: TGCGCCAACAGCCACCAGGGAAGGACCACTGAAGCTTTCTTT. This codes for CANSHQGRTTEAFF.

This clonotype was counted ten times or more. The chain couples TRBV7-9 to TRBJ2-1; the match to TRBD2 covers 15 bases. Trimming at V came to 1 base and at J to 5 bases, leaving 6 bases not matched to a gene. This CDR3 region has 18 residues. Germline V gene lookup returns CDR1 SEHNR and CDR2 FQNEAQ (reference sequence). As DNA, the CDR3 is TGTGCCAGCAGCTTAGGGGGGACTAGCGGGAGGAGGAACAATGAGCAGTTCTTC. Translation gives CASSLGGTSGRRNNEQFF.

The chain is built from TRBV10-3 and TRBJ1-4; tentative D call: TRBD1 (6 bases). The CDR3 is 15 amino acids. V gave up 5 bases and J gave up 8 bases, with 18 bases separating them. The germline gives CDR1 ENHRY, CDR2 SYGVKD. The CDR3 region is CAISSPGAPMEKLFF. The CDR3 bases are TGTGCCATCAGTTCGCCGGGGGCCCCGATGGAAAAACTGTTTTTT.

This clonotype has more than one count but fewer than ten. This chain joins TRBV11-2 and TRBJ2-7; 10 nucleotides line up with TRBD2. Germline CDR1 reads SGHAT; CDR2 reads FQNNGV. The CDR3 has 14 residues. The ends lost 5 bases at V and 5 bases at J; junction bases unmatched: 6. The CDR3 coding sequence is TGTGCCAGCAGCCCAAGCGGGAGGGCCCACGAGCAGTACTTC. As protein: CASSPSGRAHEQYF.